The clone carrying this T cell receptor (beta chain) was seen once. Its target is unknown. This record belongs to a study of tumor-infiltrating lymphocytes in primary liver carcinoma. On the study more broadly: The study reported T1-T3 N0M0 tumors spanning 4.2 to 10 cm. Findings of the study overall: Significantly greater top-250-clone fractions characterized tumors relative to blood (p = 0.039).

Unsorted bulk tissue of roughly 20-31 mg yielded co-extracted RNA and DNA. Between the trimmed V and J ends, which lost 1 base and 13 bases, there was a span of 20 bases. This CDR3 has 15 residues. Germline V lookup: CDR1 LGHNA, CDR2 YNFKEQ. With a constant-region primer, TCR beta cDNA was made from 400 to 550 ng of total RNA. Slightly modified ARM-PCR, run as three nested multiplex PCR rounds, produced the TCR beta libraries. PCR rounds one and two used TRBV1-TRBV30 forward primers with a C-beta reverse primer for roughly 9 cycles each. From the multiplex PCR reads, TCRdb called clonotypes with MiXCR, one entry per CDR3 protein. Of 90,000 to 150,000 distinct CDR3 sequences in the sample, 55% to 70% were seen once.

This TCR was recovered from a woman aged 55-70 years with primary liver carcinoma and hepatitis B virus infection. This rearrangement joins TRBV4-2 to TRBJ2-1; no definite D call. Sequencing was performed on tumor-adjacent normal liver tissue. CDR3 protein: CASSQVPSSYNKQFF. Written as DNA, the CDR3 is TGTGCCAGCAGCCAAGTCCCCAGCTCCTACAATAAACAGTTCTTC.